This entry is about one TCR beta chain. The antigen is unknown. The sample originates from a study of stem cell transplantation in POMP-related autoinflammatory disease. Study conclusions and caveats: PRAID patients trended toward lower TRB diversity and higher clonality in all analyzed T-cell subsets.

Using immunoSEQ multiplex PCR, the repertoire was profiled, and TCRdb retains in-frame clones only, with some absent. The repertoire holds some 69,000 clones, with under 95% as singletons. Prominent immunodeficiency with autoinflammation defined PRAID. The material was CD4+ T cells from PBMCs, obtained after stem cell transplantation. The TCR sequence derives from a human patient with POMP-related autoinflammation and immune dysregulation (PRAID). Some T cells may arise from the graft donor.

CDR3 amino acids: CASSQDWGSSGTGELFF. CDR3 nucleotide sequence: TGTGCCAGCAGCCAAGATTGGGGGTCTAGCGGCACCGGGGAGCTGTTTTTT. V and J are TRBV3-1 (or the pseudogene TRBV3-2) and TRBJ2-2, with TRBD2 matching 7 bases. The CDR3 extends over 17 amino acids. Germline CDR1 is LGHDT and CDR2 is YNNKEL (reference sequence). V gave up 0 bases and J gave up 4 bases; unmatched junction bases: 8.